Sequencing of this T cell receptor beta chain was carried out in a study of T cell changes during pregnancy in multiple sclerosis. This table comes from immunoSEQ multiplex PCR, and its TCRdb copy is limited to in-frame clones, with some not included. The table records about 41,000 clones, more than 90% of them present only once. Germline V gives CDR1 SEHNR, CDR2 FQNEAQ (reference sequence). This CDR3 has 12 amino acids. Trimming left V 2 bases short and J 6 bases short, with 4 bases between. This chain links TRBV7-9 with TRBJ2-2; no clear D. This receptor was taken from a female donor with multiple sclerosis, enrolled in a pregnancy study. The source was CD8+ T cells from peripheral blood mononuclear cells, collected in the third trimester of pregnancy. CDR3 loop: CASSLRSGELFF. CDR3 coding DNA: TGTGCCAGCAGCTTACGTTCCGGGGAGCTGTTTTTT. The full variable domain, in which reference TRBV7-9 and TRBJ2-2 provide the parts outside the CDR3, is DTGVSQNPRHKITKRGQNVTFRCDPISEHNRLYWYRQTLGQGPEFLTYFQNEAQLEKSRLLSDRFSAERPKGSFSTLEIQRTEQGDSAMYLCASSLRSGELFFGEGSRLTVL.